This TCR beta chain was sequenced during a study of Ad26.COV2.S vaccination and SARS-CoV-2 variants. Study-wide context: Ad26.COV2.S shots went into the muscle once or twice, 56 days apart. Study conclusions and caveats: Reported post-vaccination CD8+ and CD4+ T cell responses to spike showed substantial breadth.

Method: immunoSEQ multiplex PCR; TCRdb's copy keeps in-frame clones and lacks some. The sample includes approximately 410,000 clones, about 90% seen only once; the top ten take more than 1.5%. A note on this clone: The target antigen is unknown.

Germline V gene data show CDR1 as MNHEY and CDR2 as SMNVEV (reference sequence). The V gene lost 5 bases and the J gene lost 0 bases, with 8 bases spanning the gap. There are 14 residues in the CDR3. Regarding treatment: roughly 20 received Ad26.COV2.S at low or high dose, single or two shots; roughly five received placebo; per-sample allocation not given. Vaccine and placebo recipients were sampled on day 63 after the first injection. An Ad26 vector was used to express Wuhan-strain SARS-CoV-2 spike as the vaccine. The sequences come from peripheral blood, collected in a trial of Ad26.COV2.S vaccine versus placebo. V is TRBV27 and J is TRBJ1-5; the D is unclear. The origin of this receptor is a person aged 18-60 years who received the Ad26.COV2.S COVID-19 vaccine or a placebo. In DNA, the CDR3 is TGTGCCAGCAGTAAAACAAATAGCAATCAGCCCCAGCATTTT. This gives the protein CASSKTNSNQPQHF.